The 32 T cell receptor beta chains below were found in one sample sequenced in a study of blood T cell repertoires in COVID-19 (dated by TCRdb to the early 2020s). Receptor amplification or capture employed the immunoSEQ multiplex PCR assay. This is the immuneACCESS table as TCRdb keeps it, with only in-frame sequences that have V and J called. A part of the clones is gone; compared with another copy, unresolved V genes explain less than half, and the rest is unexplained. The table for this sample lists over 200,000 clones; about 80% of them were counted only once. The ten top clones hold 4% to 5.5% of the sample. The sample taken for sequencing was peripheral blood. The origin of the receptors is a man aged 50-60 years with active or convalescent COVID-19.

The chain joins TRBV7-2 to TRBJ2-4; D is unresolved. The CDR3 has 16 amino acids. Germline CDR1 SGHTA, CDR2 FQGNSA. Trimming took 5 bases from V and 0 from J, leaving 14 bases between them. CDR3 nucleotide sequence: TGTGCCAGCAGCCCTAAAGGTGCGGTAGCCAAAAACATTCAGTACTTC. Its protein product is CASSPKGAVAKNIQYF. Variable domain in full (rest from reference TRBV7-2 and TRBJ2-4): GAGVSQSPSNKVTEKGKDVELRCDPISGHTALYWYRQSLGQGLEFLIYFQGNSAPDKSGLPSDRFSAERTGGSVSTLTIQRTQQEDSAVYLCASSPKGAVAKNIQYFGAGTRLSVL.

The chain's CDR3 is CASSLTGTGHKNTGELFF. The CDR3 DNA is TGTGCCAGCAGCTTAACCGGGACAGGACATAAGAACACCGGGGAGCTGTTTTTT. V usage is TRBV7-3 and J usage is TRBJ2-2; 8 bases are a match to TRBD1. In germline, CDR1 is SGHTA, CDR2 FQGTGA. The junction had 7 bases not matched to a gene; V was cut back by 0 bases and J by 1 base. There are 18 residues in the CDR3.

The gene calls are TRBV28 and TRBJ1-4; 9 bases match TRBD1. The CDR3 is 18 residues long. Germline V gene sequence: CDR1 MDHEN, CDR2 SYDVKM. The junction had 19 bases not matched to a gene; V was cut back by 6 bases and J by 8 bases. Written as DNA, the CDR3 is TGTGCCAGCAGACCTGGGGGGACAGGGATGCTTCTTAAAGAAAAACTGTTTTTT. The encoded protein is CASRPGGTGMLLKEKLFF.

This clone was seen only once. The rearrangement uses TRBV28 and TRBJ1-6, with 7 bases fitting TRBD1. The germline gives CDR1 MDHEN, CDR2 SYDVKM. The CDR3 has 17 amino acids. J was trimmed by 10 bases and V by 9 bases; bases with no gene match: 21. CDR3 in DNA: TGTGCCAGTTTGGAATTATTACAAGGGGGCGGGTACTCACCCCTCCACTTT. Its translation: CASLELLQGGGYSPLHF.

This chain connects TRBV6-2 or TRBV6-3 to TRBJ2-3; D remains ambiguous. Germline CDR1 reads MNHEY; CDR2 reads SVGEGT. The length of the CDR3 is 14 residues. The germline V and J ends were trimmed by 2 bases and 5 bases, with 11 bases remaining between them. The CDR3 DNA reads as TGTGCCAGCAGTTACCGGCAGGCCGTAGATACGCAGTATTTT. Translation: CASSYRQAVDTQYF.

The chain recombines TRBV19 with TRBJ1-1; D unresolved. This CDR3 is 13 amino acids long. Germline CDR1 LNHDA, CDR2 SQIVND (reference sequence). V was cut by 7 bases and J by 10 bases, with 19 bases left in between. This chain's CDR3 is CASTTTGSGVAFF. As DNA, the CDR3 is TGTGCCAGTACCACCACGGGGTCTGGAGTAGCTTTCTTT.

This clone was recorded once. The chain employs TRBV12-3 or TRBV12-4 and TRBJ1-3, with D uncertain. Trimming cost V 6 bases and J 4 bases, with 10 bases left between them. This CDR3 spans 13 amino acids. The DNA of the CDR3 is TGTGCCAGCAGCTCCGGAGGGGGAAACACCATATATTTT. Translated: CASSSGGGNTIYF.

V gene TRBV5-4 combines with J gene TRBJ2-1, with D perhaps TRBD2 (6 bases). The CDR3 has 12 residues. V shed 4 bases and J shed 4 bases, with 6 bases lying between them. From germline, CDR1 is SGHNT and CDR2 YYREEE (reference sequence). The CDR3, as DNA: TGTGCCAGCAGCCGGGGGTACAATGAGCAGTTCTTC. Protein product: CASSRGYNEQFF.

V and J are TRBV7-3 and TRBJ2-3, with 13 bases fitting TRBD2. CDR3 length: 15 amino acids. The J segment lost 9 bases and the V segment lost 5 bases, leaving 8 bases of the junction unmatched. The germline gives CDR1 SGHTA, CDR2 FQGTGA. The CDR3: CASSETSGGAKTQYF. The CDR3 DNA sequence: TGTGCCAGCAGCGAAACTAGCGGGGGGGCGAAAACGCAGTATTTT.

CDR3 loop: CATSGTEGTEAFF. CDR3 bases: TGTGCCACCTCTGGGACAGAAGGGACTGAAGCTTTCTTT. V usage is TRBV12-3 or TRBV12-4 and J usage is TRBJ1-1, with 7 positions matching TRBD1. The CDR3 has 13 residues. V was clipped by 10 bases and J by 5 bases; unmatched bases: 10.

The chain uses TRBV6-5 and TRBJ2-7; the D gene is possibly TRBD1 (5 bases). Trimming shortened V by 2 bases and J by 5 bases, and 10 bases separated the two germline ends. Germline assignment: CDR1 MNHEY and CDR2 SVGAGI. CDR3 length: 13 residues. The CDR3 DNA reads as TGTGCCAGCAGTTACAGTGGGGCCCACGAGCAGTACTTC. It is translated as CASSYSGAHEQYF.

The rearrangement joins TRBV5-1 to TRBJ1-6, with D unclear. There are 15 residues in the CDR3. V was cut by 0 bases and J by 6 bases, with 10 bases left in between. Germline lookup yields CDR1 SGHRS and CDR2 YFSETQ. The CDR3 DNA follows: TGCGCCAGCAGCTTGGACCCGGCGGGTAATTCACCCCTCCACTTT. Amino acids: CASSLDPAGNSPLHF.

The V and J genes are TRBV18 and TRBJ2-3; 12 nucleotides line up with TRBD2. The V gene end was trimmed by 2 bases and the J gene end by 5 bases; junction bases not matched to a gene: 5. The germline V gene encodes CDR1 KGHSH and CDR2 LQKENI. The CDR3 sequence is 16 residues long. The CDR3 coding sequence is TGTGCCAGCTCACCATCTAGCGGGGGGGCCGGAGATACGCAGTATTTT. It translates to CASSPSSGGAGDTQYF.

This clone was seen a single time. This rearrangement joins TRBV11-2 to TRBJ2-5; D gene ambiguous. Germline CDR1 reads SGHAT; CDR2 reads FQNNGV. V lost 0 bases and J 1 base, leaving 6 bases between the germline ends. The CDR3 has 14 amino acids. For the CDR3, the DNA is TGTGCCAGCAGCTTAGATCTCGGCCAAGAGACCCAGTACTTC. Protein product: CASSLDLGQETQYF.

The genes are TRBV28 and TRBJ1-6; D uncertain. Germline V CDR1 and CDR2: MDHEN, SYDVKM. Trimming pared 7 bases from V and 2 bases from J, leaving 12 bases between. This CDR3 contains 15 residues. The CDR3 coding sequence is TGTGCCAGCAACAGCGGAGGGCCCTATAATTCACCCCTCCACTTT. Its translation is CASNSGGPYNSPLHF.

In nucleotides, the CDR3 is TGTGCCAGCAGCTTAGAGGGGACACCAATCCTTAGCGAGCAGTTCTTC. It yields the protein CASSLEGTPILSEQFF. The chain uses TRBV7-2 and TRBJ2-1, with D perhaps TRBD1 (6 bases). Trimming removed 1 base from V and 10 bases from J, with 20 bases in between. The germline CDR1 and CDR2 sequences are SGHTA and FQGNSA. The length of the CDR3 is 16 residues.

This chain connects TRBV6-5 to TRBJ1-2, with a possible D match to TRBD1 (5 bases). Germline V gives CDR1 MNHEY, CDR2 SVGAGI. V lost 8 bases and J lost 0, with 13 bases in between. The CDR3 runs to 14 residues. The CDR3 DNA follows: TGTGCCAGCCAGGGAACAGCATCTAACTATGGCTACACCTTC. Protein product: CASQGTASNYGYTF.

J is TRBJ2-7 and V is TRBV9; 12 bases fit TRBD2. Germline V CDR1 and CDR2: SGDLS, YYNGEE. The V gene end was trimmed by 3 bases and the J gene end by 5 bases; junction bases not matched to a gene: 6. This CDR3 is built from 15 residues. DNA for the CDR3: TGTGCCAGCAGCGCCTGGACTAGCGGGATGGACGAGCAGTACTTC. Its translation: CASSAWTSGMDEQYF.

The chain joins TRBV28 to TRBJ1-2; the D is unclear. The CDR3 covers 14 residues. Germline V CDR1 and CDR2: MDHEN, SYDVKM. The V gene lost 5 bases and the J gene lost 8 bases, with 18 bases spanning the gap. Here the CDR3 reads CASSPGSYYEGYTF. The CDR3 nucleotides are TGTGCCAGCAGTCCGGGATCCTATTACGAGGGCTACACCTTC.

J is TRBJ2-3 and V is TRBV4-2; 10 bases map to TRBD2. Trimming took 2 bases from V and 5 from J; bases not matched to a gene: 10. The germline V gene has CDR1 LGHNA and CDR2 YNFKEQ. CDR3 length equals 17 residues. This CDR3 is CASSQRLSGGAQDTQYF. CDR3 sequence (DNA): TGTGCCAGCAGCCAACGTCTCAGCGGGGGGGCCCAAGATACGCAGTATTTT.

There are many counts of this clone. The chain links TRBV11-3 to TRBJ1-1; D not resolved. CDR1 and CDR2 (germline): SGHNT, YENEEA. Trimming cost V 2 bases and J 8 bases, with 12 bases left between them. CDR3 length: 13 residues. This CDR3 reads CASSLSRTGEAFF. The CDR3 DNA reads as TGTGCCAGCAGCTTATCCCGGACGGGGGAAGCTTTCTTT.

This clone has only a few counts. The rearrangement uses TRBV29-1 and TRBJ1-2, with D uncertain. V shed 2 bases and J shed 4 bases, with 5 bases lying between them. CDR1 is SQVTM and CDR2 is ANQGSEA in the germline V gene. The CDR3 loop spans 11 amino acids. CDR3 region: CSVEISYGYTF. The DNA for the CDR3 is TGCAGCGTTGAAATCTCCTATGGCTACACCTTC.

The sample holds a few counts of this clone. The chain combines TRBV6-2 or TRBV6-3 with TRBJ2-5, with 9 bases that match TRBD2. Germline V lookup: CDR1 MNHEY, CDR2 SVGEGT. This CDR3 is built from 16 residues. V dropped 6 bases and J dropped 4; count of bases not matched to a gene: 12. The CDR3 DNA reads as TGTGCCAGCAGCTCACACAGTAGCGGGGGCGTAGAGACCCAGTACTTC. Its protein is CASSSHSSGGVETQYF.

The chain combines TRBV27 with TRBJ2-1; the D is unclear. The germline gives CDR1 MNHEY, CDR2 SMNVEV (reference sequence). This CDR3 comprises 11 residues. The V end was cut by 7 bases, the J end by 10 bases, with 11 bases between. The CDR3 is CASKTGSEQFF. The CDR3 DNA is TGTGCCAGCAAGACTGGTTCCGAGCAGTTCTTC.

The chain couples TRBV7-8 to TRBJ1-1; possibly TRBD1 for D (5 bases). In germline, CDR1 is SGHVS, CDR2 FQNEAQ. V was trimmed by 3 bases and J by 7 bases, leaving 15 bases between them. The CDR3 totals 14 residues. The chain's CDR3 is CASSLGHATDEAFF. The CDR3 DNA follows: TGTGCCAGCAGCTTGGGGCATGCGACGGATGAAGCTTTCTTT.

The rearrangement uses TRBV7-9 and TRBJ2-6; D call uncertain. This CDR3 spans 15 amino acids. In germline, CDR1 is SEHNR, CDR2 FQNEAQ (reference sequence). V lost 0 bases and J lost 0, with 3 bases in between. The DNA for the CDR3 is TGTGCCAGCAGCTTAGCGAGCTCTGGGGCCAACGTCCTGACTTTC. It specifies CASSLASSGANVLTF. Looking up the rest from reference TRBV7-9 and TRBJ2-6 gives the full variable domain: DTGVSQNPRHKITKRGQNVTFRCDPISEHNRLYWYRQTLGQGPEFLTYFQNEAQLEKSRLLSDRFSAERPKGSFSTLEIQRTEQGDSAMYLCASSLASSGANVLTFGAGSRLTVL.

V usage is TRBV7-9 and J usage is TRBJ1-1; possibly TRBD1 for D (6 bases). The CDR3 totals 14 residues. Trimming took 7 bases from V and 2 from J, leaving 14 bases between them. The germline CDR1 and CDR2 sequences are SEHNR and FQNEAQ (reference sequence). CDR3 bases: TGTGCCAGCACCTCACAGGGTTATAACACTGAAGCTTTCTTT. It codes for CASTSQGYNTEAFF.

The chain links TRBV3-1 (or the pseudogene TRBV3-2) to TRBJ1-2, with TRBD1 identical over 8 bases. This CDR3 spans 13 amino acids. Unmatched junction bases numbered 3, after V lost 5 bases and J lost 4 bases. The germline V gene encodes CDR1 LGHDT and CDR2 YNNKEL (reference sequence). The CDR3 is CASSSDRAYGYTF. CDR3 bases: TGTGCCAGCAGCTCGGACAGGGCCTATGGCTACACCTTC.

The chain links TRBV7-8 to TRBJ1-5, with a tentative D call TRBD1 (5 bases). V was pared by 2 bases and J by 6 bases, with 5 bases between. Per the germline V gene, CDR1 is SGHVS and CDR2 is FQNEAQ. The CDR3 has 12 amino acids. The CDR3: CASSLRGQPQHF. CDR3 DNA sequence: TGTGCCAGCAGCTTAAGGGGTCAGCCCCAGCATTTT.

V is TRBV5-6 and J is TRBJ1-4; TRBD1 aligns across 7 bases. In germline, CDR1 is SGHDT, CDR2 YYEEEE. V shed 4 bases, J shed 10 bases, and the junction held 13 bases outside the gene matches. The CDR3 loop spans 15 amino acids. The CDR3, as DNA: TGTGCCAGCAGCCAAGACAGGGTAGGAGGCGGAAAACTGTTTTTT. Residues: CASSQDRVGGGKLFF.

In DNA, the CDR3 is TGTGCCACCAGTGATTCAACTAGCGGGGGGGCGTACAATGAGCAGTTCTTC. Residues: CATSDSTSGGAYNEQFF. The V gene is TRBV24-1, the J gene TRBJ2-1; 13 bases are shared with TRBD2. Trimming cost V 2 bases and J 4 bases; bases outside gene matches: 4. This CDR3 has 17 amino acids. Germline lookup yields CDR1 KGHDR and CDR2 SFDVKD.

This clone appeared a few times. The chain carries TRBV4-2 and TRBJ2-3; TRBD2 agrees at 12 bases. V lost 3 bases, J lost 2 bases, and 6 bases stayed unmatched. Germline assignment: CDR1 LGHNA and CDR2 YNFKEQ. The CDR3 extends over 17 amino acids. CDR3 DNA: TGTGCCAGCAGCCATACTAGCGGGGGGCACGTCACAGATACGCAGTATTTT. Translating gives CASSHTSGGHVTDTQYF.